What follows describes a single TCR beta chain. It has no known antigen specificity. Base qualities are not recorded, but no much larger clone differs from it by a single base. These data come from a study of T-cell reconstitution after alpha-beta-depleted transplantation in children (dated by TCRdb to the mid-2010s). In terms of the full investigation: Using TCR repertoire profiling, the study followed T-cell immune reconstitution in a quantitative way in children after TCRalphabeta/CD19-depleted allogeneic hematopoietic cell transplantation. Overall study results and their limits: Over the following months the frequencies of hyperexpanded clones went down, and after one year T-cell counts and TCRbeta diversity were mostly credited to newly produced T cells. In some patients, high TCRbeta diversity at day 60 was attributed to recipient T cells and intrathymic progenitors that had survived conditioning. About two months after transplant, the apparently early recovery of alphabetaT-cell counts reportedly depended on just several hundred clones that had expanded rapidly and came from non-depleted graft cells.

The treatment or condition label corresponds to: allogeneic hematopoietic cell transplantation with graft depleted of TCRalphabeta T cells and CD19 B cells. The children who served as transplant recipients had been given grafts of TCRalphabeta/CD19-depleted allogeneic hematopoietic cells. CDR1 and CDR2 are read off the germline V gene (reference sequence) as DFQATT and SNEGSKA. V is clipped by 2 bases and J by 2 bases, and the sequence between their germline boundaries is 9 bases long. From the cysteine up to the phenylalanine, the CDR3 has a length of 13 residues. Only the CDR3 part of the read is kept: 39 bases, read in frame from the first base. Library generation was performed with PCR. TCRdb shows the sequencer as Illumina HiSeq 2500. TCR libraries were prepared with molecular barcoding, using unique molecular identifiers to normalize TCRbeta repertoire quantification. TCRdb reprocessed the public reads (quality trimming at Q25 with fastp, clone calling with MiXCR) and kept in-frame beta chains. A single entry per CDR3 protein holds the most common genes and DNA from its merged rows. Within this sample are roughly 50,000 distinct CDR3 sequences, with approximately 46% of them counted one time only. Under 98% of the sample rests with the top ten.

Recombination connected TRBV20-1 to TRBJ1-2; tentative D gene TRBD1, with 6 bases matching. Material: PBMCs, mostly from graft donor cells, obtained 360 days after TCRalphabeta/CD19-depleted stem cell transplant. The receptor comes from a male patient younger than 18 who had a stem cell transplant for acute lymphoblastic leukemia, so the T cells may come from the graft donor. Here is the DNA: TGCAGTGCTAGAATCAGGGGAAACTATGGCTACACCTTC. It translates to CSARIRGNYGYTF.